The TCR beta chain described here comes from a study of T cell responses to AZD1222 COVID-19 vaccine. Study-wide results and limits: Spike-specific TCR depth and breadth grew after two AZD1222 doses. A reported finding is that nearly half of spike-specific TCRs target unmutated variant regions. Only a handful of AZD1222 recipients, several in all, had baseline seropositivity. Researchers took repertoire samples only after the peak T cell response had come.

The method was immunoSEQ multiplex PCR; TCRdb's version includes in-frame clones alone and lacks a portion of them. This repertoire shows 100,000 or so clones, 70% to 90% found once; its top ten account for 2% to 3%. Worth noting for this clone: Its antigen remains unidentified.

Germline CDR1 LNHDA, CDR2 SQIVND (reference sequence). The CDR3 is made up of 14 amino acids. Trimming left V 9 bases short and J 7 bases short, with 18 bases between. The sequencing used peripheral blood, collected 28 days after the second AZD1222 dose. The chain uses TRBV19 and TRBJ1-4, with D possibly TRBD1 on 5 matching bases. This sequence was found in an adult who received the AZD1222 COVID-19 vaccine. In DNA, the CDR3 is TGTGCCAGCTCACGGGGGATCGGCGGTGAAAAACTGTTTTTT. As protein: CASSRGIGGEKLFF. Full variable domain (outside the CDR3, taken from reference TRBV19 and TRBJ1-4): DGGITQSPKYLFRKEGQNVTLSCEQNLNHDAMYWYRQDPGQGLRLIYYSQIVNDFQKGDIAEGYSVSREKKESFPLTVTSAQKNPTAFYLCASSRGIGGEKLFFGSGTQLSVL.